Listed here are 10 T cell receptor beta chains from one sample, sequenced in a study of regulatory T cells in long-lasting Graves disease. Time point denoted: newly diagnosed GD, antithyroid drugs for less than 3 months. The TCR library was made from RNA extracted from PBMCs. Libraries of TCR beta came from iRepertoire HTBI primers plus Arm-PCR of CDR3 regions. In TCRdb, the multiplex PCR reads were re-called with MiXCR into one record per CDR3 protein. The sample lists some 500,000 distinct CDR3 sequences, about 16% occurring once. The same sample was also studied in work on T cells in Graves' hyperthyroidism and ophthalmopathy.

Here the sequenced sample was peripheral blood mononuclear cells (PBMCs), taken at new diagnosis, from a patient treated with antithyroid drugs. The receptors originated from a woman aged 35-60 years with Graves disease.

This clonotype has ten or more counts. The rearrangement uses TRBV12-3 or TRBV12-4 and TRBJ1-4; TRBD1 aligns across 8 bases. The CDR3 runs 15 residues. V lost 6 bases, J lost 3 bases, and 6 bases stayed unmatched. The CDR3 spells CASSPRTGSNEKLFF. CDR3 in DNA: TGTGCCAGCAGCCCTCGGACAGGGTCTAATGAAAAACTGTTTTTT.

This clonotype was seen a handful of times. J is TRBJ1-1 and V is TRBV12-3 or TRBV12-4; no definite D call. This CDR3 spans 14 amino acids. Trimming removed 5 bases at V and 1 base at J, with 11 bases between. The CDR3, as DNA: TGTGCCAGCAGTCCCCGACGGGCGAACACTGAAGCTTTCTTT. Residues: CASSPRRANTEAFF.

At least ten counts were recorded for this clonotype. The rearrangement links TRBV28 to TRBJ2-5; tentative D call: TRBD2 (5 bases). The CDR3 is made up of 13 amino acids. Per germline, CDR1 MDHEN and CDR2 SYDVKM. The V end lost 4 bases, the J end lost 7 bases, and 13 bases lay between the germline ends. For the CDR3, the DNA is TGTGCCAGCAGTTCGGCTAGGAGGAGGACCCAGTACTTC. Encoded protein: CASSSARRRTQYF.

The chain joins TRBV5-1 to TRBJ2-1; 8 nucleotides line up with TRBD2. The CDR3 totals 17 residues. Germline lookup yields CDR1 SGHRS and CDR2 YFSETQ. V was pared by 4 bases and J by 5 bases, with 14 bases of the junction left unmatched. CDR3 in DNA: TGCGCCAGCAGCCCCCCTATTGGCGGGGGGACCCACAATGAGCAGTTCTTC. Translation: CASSPPIGGGTHNEQFF.

This clonotype has ten or more counts. This sequence joins TRBV7-9 and TRBJ2-3; TRBD1 matches at 12 bases. Germline values: CDR1 SEHNR, CDR2 FQNEAQ (reference sequence). V lost 5 bases to trimming and J lost 2 bases; unmatched junction nucleotides: 5. The CDR3 is 16 amino acids. The CDR3 region is CASSLGTGGYTDTQYF. CDR3 coding DNA: TGTGCCAGCAGCCTTGGGACAGGGGGCTACACAGATACGCAGTATTTT.

Turning to this clonotype: The junction shows a germline mismatch at one end, possibly a read error. The CDR3 DNA reads as TGTGCCAGCAGCCAATCCGGGGCCAGGGGAAACGAGCAGTGCTTC. Its translation is CASSQSGARGNEQCF. This chain joins TRBV3-1 and TRBJ2-7, with D possibly TRBD1 on 6 matching bases. The length of the CDR3 is 15 residues. The germline V gene encodes CDR1 LGHDT and CDR2 YNNKEL (reference sequence).

This sequence joins TRBV28 and TRBJ2-7; weak D call: TRBD1 (5 bases). The CDR3 runs 18 residues. V was cut by 4 bases and J by 2 bases, with 24 bases left in between. From germline, CDR1 is MDHEN and CDR2 SYDVKM. For the CDR3, the DNA is TGTGCCAGCAGTTCCTATACCCTCGGGCAGGGAAGCCCCTACGAGCAGTACTTC. Translation: CASSSYTLGQGSPYEQYF.

In its sample, this clonotype was seen many times. The V and J genes are TRBV19 and TRBJ1-5; 7 bases are a match to TRBD1. Unmatched junction bases numbered 8, after V lost 5 bases and J lost 1 base. The CDR3 length is 16 residues. Germline CDR1 reads LNHDA; CDR2 reads SQIVND (reference sequence). The DNA for the CDR3 is TGTGCCAGTAGTGTACTACAGGGGAGGAGCAATCAGCCCCAGCATTTT. It translates to CASSVLQGRSNQPQHF.

This clonotype was counted at least ten times. The CDR3 spells CASSFSGGDTEAFF. The CDR3 nucleotides read TGTGCCAGCAGTTTCTCGGGTGGTGACACTGAAGCTTTCTTT. The V and J genes are TRBV12-3 or TRBV12-4 and TRBJ1-1, with D unclear. V was cut by 3 bases and J by 3 bases, with 11 bases left in between. The CDR3 loop spans 14 amino acids.

This clonotype was recorded at least ten times. The genes are TRBV7-2 and TRBJ1-5, with TRBD1 as a possible D gene (5 bases). V lost 1 base and J 2 bases, leaving 12 bases between the germline ends. The germline CDR1 and CDR2 sequences are SGHTA and FQGNSA. CDR3 length equals 16 residues. The CDR3 DNA follows: TGTGCCAGCAGCTTAGGATGGGGGGGAGGCAATCAGCCCCAGCATTTT. Amino acids: CASSLGWGGGNQPQHF.